This T cell receptor beta chain was identified during a study of T cell responses to AZD1222 COVID-19 vaccine. Study-level background: Second-dose schedules of about 4 or about 12 weeks were combined.

Generated by immunoSEQ multiplex PCR, the TCRdb table keeps only in-frame clones and is missing some. The data contain 44,000 or so clones, about 83% of them seen just once; the ten biggest clones take up around 52%. The ends were cut back, 2 bases at V and 7 bases at J, with 8 bases in the middle. The CDR3 runs 13 residues. CDR1 and CDR2 from the germline V gene are LGHNA and YSLEER. Study-wide points: Females made up more of the donors, who were largely white British, and clonal diversity may have come out too low. Targets within unmutated variant regions were reportedly found for nearly half of spike-specific TCRs. Spike regions recognized by vaccine-associated CD4 TCRs spanned the protein, led by 160-218 and 743-854.

This clone came up a few times. Its specificity is not known. The clonotype was recovered from an adult in good health. The rearrangement links TRBV4-3 to TRBJ2-2; D perhaps matches TRBD1 (6 bases). Sequenced material: peripheral blood, taken on day 0 of AZD1222 vaccination. The CDR3 here is CASSQQGNGELFF. The CDR3 DNA sequence: TGCGCCAGCAGCCAACAGGGGAACGGGGAGCTGTTTTTT.